This T cell receptor (beta chain) emerged from a study of control samples from healthy donors and cancer patients (dated by TCRdb to 2018 to 2020). The library was made by the immunoSEQ multiplex PCR assay. TCRdb carries this immuneACCESS record with in-frame sequences only. Its versions omit some clonotypes, under half of them owing to an unresolved V gene in the studies checked, with the rest unexplained. The sample table records 76,000 or so clones; 89% of these occur just once. Over 9% of the sample belongs to the ten largest clones. Trimming at the junction amounts to 3 bases on V and 1 base on J, and the germline ends lie 3 bases apart. The CDR3 holds 13 amino acids from the cysteine to the phenylalanine. The read is trimmed to its CDR3 DNA, 39 bases read in frame from base 1. Sequences MRHNA (CDR1) and SNTAGT (CDR2) are obtained from the germline V gene. Comments on this clone: The antigen this receptor binds is unknown. Per-base quality was not reported, and no clone a single base away is much larger than it. In the same sample, other DNA sequences code for this CDR3.

The V gene is TRBV6-4 and the J gene is TRBJ2-2; the D gene cannot be resolved reliably. Sequenced input: PBMCs. This clonotype was obtained from a woman in her fifties or sixties with colorectal cancer. The CDR3 corresponds to CASSEGNTGELFF. The nucleotide sequence reads TGTGCCAGCAGTGAAGGGAACACCGGGGAGCTGTTTTTT.